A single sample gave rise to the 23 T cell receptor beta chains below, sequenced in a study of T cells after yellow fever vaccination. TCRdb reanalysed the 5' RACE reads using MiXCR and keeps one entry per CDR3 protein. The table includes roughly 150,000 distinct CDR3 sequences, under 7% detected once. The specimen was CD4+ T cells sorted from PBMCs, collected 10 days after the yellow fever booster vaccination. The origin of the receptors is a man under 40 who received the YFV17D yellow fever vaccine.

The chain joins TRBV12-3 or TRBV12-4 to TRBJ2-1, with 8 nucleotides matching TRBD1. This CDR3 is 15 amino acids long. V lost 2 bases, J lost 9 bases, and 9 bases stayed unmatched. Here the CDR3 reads CASSLRQGAQSEQFF. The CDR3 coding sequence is TGTGCCAGCAGTTTAAGGCAGGGGGCGCAGAGTGAGCAGTTCTTC.

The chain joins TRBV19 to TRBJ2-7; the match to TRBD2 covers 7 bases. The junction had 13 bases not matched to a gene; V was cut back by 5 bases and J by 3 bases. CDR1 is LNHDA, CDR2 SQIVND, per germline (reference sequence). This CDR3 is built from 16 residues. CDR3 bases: TGTGCCAGTAGTCACCTAGGAGGGGCTAGCGGCTACGAGCAGTACTTC. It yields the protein CASSHLGGASGYEQYF.

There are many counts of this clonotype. The CDR3 region is CATGTSGIYEQYF. The CDR3 DNA is TGTGCCACAGGGACTAGCGGGATATACGAGCAGTACTTC. The genes are TRBV10-3 and TRBJ2-7, with 13 bases lining up with TRBD2. Germline loops: CDR1 ENHRY, CDR2 SYGVKD. The CDR3 loop spans 13 amino acids. The V and J ends lost 10 bases and 4 bases, in that order; junction bases with no gene match: 4.

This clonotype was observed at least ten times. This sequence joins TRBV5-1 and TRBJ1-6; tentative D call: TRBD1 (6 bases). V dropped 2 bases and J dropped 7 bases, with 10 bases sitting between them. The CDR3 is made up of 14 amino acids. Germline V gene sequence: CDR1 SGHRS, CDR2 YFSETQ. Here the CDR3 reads CASSFGQKNSPLHF. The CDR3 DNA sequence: TGCGCCAGCAGCTTCGGACAGAAAAATTCACCCCTCCACTTT.

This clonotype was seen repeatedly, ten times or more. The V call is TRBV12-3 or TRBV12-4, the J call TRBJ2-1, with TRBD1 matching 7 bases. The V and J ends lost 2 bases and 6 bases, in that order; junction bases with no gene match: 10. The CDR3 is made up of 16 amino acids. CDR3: CASSLRRTGASNEQFF. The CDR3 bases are TGTGCCAGCAGTTTAAGGAGGACAGGCGCGTCCAATGAGCAGTTCTTC.

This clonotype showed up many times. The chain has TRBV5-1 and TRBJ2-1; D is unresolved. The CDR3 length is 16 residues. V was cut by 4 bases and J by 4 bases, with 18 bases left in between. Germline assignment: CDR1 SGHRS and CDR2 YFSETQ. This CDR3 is CASSLPTLGKYNEQFF. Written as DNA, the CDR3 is TGCGCCAGCAGCCTCCCAACGTTGGGAAAGTACAATGAGCAGTTCTTC.

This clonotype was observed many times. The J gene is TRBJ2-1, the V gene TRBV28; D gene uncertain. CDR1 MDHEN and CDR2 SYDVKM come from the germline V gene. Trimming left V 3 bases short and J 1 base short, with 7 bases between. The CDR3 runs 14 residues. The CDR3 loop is CASSLPGSYNEQFF. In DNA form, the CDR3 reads TGTGCCAGCAGTTTGCCAGGTTCCTACAATGAGCAGTTCTTC.

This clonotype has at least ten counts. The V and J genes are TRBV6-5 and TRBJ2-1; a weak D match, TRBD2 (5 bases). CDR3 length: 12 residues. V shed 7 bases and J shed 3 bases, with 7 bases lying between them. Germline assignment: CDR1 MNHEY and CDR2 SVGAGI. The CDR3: CASTTSYNEQFF. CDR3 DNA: TGTGCCAGCACCACTAGCTACAATGAGCAGTTCTTC.

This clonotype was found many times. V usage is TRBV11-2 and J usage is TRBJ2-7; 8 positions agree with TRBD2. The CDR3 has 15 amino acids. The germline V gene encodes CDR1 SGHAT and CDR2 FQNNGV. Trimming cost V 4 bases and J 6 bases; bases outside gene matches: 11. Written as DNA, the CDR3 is TGTGCCAGCAGCTCCATGCCGGGACTAGGCGGCGAGCAGTACTTC. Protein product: CASSSMPGLGGEQYF.

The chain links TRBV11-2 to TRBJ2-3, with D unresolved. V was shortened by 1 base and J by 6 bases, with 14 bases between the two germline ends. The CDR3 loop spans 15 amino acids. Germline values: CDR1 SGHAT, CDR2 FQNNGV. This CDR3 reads CASSLGGPPRDTQYF. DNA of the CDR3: TGTGCCAGCAGCTTAGGAGGACCACCCAGGGATACGCAGTATTTT.

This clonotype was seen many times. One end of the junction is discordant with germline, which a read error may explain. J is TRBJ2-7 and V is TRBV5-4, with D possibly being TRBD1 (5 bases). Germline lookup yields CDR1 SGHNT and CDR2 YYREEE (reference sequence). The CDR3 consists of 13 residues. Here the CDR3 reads CASSLDRQGAATF. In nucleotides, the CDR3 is TGTGCCAGCAGCTTGGATAGGCAGGGCGCTGCTACCTTC.

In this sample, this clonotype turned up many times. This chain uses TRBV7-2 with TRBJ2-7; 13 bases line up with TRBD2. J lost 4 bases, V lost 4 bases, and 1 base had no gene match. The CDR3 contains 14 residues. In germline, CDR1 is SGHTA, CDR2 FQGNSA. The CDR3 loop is CASSSGLAGYEQYF. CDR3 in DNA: TGTGCCAGCAGCTCGGGACTAGCGGGATACGAGCAGTACTTC. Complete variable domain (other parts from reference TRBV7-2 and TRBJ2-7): GAGVSQSPSNKVTEKGKDVELRCDPISGHTALYWYRQSLGQGLEFLIYFQGNSAPDKSGLPSDRFSAERTGGSVSTLTIQRTQQEDSAVYLCASSSGLAGYEQYFGPGTRLTVT.

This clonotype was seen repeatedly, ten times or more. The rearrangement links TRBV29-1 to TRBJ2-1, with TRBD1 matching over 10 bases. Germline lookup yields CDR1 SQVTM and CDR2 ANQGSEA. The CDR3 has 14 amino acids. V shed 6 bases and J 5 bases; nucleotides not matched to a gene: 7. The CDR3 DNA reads TGCAGCGTCACCGGGACAGGGGCCCACAATGAGCAGTTCTTC. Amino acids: CSVTGTGAHNEQFF.

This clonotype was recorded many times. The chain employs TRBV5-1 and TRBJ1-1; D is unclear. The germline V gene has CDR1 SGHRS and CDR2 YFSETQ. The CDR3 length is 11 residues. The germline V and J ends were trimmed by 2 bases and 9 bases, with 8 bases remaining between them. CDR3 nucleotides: TGCGCCAGCAGCTTAAACAGCAAAGCTTTCTTT. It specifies CASSLNSKAFF.

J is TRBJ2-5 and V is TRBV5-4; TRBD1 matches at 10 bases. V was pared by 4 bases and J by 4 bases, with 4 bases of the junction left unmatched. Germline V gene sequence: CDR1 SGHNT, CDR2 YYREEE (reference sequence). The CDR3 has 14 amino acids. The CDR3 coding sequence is TGTGCCAGCAGCGCGGGGGACAGGGGAGAGACCCAGTACTTC. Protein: CASSAGDRGETQYF. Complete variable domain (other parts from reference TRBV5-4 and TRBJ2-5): ETGVTQSPTHLIKTRGQQVTLRCSSQSGHNTVSWYQQALGQGPQFIFQYYREEENGRGNFPPRFSGLQFPNYSSELNVNALELDDSALYLCASSAGDRGETQYFGPGTRLLVL.

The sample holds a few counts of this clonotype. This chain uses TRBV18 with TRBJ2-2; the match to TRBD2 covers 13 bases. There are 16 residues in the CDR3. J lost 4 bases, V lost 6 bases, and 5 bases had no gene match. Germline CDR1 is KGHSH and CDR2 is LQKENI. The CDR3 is CASSQGLAGVTGELFF. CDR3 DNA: TGTGCCAGCTCCCAAGGACTAGCGGGAGTCACCGGGGAGCTGTTTTTT.

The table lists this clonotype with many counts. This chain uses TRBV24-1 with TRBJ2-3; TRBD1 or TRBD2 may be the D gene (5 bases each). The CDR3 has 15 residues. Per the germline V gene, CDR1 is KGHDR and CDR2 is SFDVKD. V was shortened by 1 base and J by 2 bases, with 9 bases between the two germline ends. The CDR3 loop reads CATSDLWGNTDTQYF. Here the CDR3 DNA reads TGTGCCACCAGTGATTTATGGGGGAACACAGATACGCAGTATTTT.

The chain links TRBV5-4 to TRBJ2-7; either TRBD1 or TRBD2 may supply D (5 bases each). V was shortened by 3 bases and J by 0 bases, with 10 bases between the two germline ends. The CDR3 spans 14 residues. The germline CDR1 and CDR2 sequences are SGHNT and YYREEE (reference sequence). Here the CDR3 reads CASSSGPLSYEQYF. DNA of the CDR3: TGTGCCAGCAGCTCGGGACCCCTCTCCTACGAGCAGTACTTC.

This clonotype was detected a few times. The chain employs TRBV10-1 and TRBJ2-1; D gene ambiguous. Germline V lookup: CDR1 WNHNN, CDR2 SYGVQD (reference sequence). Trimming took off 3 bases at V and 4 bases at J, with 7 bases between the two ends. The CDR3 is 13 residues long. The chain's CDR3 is CASSETEYNEQFF. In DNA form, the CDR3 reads TGCGCCAGCAGTGAAACCGAGTACAATGAGCAGTTCTTC.

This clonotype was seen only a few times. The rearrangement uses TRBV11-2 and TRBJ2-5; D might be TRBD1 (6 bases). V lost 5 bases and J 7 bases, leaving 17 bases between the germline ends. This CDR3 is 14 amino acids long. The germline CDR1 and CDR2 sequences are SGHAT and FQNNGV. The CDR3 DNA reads TGTGCCAGCAGCCCGACTAAGGGGGTGTTGACCCAGTACTTC. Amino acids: CASSPTKGVLTQYF.

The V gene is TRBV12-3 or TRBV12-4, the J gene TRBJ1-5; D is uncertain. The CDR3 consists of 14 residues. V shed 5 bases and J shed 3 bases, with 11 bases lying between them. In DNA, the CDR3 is TGTGCCAGCAGTCCCCAAGCCTACAATCAGCCCCAGCATTTT. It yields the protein CASSPQAYNQPQHF.

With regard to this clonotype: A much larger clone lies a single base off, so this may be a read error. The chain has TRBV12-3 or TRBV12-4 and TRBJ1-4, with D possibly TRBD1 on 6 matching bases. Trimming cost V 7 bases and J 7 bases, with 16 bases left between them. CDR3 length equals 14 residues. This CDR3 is CASTVRGGSEKLFF. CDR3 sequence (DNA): TGTGCCAGCACCGTAAGGGGGGGGTCTGAAAAACTGTTTTTT.

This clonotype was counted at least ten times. CDR3: CASSWGGRNYGYTF. DNA for the CDR3: TGTGCCAGCAGCTGGGGGGGGCGGAACTATGGCTACACCTTC. This chain connects TRBV7-2 to TRBJ1-2; D may be TRBD1 (6 bases). Germline V gene lookup returns CDR1 SGHTA and CDR2 FQGNSA. Trimming removed 4 bases at V and 2 bases at J, with 11 bases between. The CDR3 is 14 residues long.